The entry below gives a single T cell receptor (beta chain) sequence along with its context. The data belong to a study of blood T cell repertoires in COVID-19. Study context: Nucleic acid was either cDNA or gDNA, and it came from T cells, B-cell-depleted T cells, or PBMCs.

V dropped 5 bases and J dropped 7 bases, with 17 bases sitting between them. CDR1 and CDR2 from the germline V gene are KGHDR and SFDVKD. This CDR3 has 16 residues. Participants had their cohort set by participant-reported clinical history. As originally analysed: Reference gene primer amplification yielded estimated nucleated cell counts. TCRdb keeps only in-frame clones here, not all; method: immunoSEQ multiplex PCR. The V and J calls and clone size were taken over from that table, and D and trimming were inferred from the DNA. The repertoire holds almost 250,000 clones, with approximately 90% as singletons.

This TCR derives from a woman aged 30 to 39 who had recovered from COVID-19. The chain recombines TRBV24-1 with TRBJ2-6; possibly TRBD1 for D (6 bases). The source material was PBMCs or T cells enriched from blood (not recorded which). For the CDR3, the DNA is TGTGCCACCAGTGCCGAACAGGGATCTCTAGCCAACGTCCTGACTTTC. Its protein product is CATSAEQGSLANVLTF.